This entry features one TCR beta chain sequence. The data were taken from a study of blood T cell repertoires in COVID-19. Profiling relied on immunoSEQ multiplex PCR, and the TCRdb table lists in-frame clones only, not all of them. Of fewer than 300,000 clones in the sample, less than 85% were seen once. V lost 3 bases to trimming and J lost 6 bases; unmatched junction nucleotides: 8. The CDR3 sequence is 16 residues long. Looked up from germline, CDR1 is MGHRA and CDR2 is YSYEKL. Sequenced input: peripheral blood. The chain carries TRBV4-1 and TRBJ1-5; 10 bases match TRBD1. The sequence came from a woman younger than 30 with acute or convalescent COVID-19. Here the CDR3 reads CASSQEGQGIGQPQHF. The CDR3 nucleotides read TGCGCCAGCAGCCAGGAGGGACAGGGGATAGGTCAGCCCCAGCATTTT.